This T cell receptor beta chain was sequenced in a study of spatial heterogeneity in lung cancer. Study overall: For the average unique TCR and UMI combination, more than eight occurrences appeared in raw reads. Findings and limits, study-wide: The number of expanded tumor alpha and beta chains correlated with mutation number.

Time point of the sample: sample taken at primary tumor resection. Researchers sequenced whole RNA taken from tumor, nontumor lung or frozen PBMC without sorting. This clonotype is categorized as medium-sized (0.01 to 0.1%). As yet, its antigen is unknown. In the library, each TCR cDNA molecule bore its own unique molecular identifier. Via MiXCR, TCRdb re-called the 5' RACE reads, giving one row per CDR3 protein. The repertoire holds tens of thousands of distinct CDR3 sequences, 5% to 7.5% seen once, with over 9% in the top ten. CDR1 and CDR2 from the germline V gene are ENHRY and SYGVKD. The CDR3 covers 16 residues. The ends were cut back, 6 bases at V and 0 bases at J, with 15 bases in the middle.

The source of this sequence is a male donor with early-stage non-small cell lung cancer. The rearrangement links TRBV10-3 to TRBJ2-4; D is possibly TRBD2 (7 bases). The starting material was lung tumor tissue, obtained at surgery. The CDR3 region has the DNA TGTGCCATCAGCCCGGGGGGCTCCTTAGCCAAAAACATTCAGTACTTC. It encodes CAISPGGSLAKNIQYF.